The 32 T cell receptor beta chains below were found in one sample sequenced in a study of cytomegalovirus exposure and HLA in healthy donors. With 60 Vbeta and 13 Jbeta primers, the PCR was carried out. TCRdb's table, derived via immunoSEQ multiplex PCR, lists solely in-frame clones and lacks some. The sample lists over 150,000 clones, around nine tenths seen once, with about 0.85% in the top ten. Source material: PBMCs. These receptors were obtained from a woman in her 30s in good health and CMV-seronegative.

The rearrangement links TRBV11-2 to TRBJ2-5, with a weak D call TRBD1 (6 bases). V was pared by 5 bases and J by 4 bases, with 11 bases between. Germline assignment: CDR1 SGHAT and CDR2 FQNNGV. The CDR3 length is 13 residues. DNA of the CDR3: TGTGCCAGCAGCCAGGACAGCAGAGAGACCCAGTACTTC. Protein sequence: CASSQDSRETQYF.

The gene calls are TRBV5-4 and TRBJ2-2, with TRBD2 matching over 8 bases. In germline, CDR1 is SGHNT, CDR2 YYREEE (reference sequence). The ends lost 2 bases at V and 7 bases at J; junction bases unmatched: 7. This CDR3 has 15 residues. CDR3 loop: CASSLVGGAGGELFF. The CDR3 DNA reads TGTGCCAGCAGCTTAGTCGGGGGGGCTGGCGGGGAGCTGTTTTTT.

The rearrangement joins TRBV9 to TRBJ2-3, with a possible D match to TRBD1 (5 bases). Trimming took 4 bases from V and 3 from J, leaving 9 bases between them. The V gene's germline CDR1 is SGDLS and CDR2 YYNGEE. This CDR3 is 13 amino acids long. CDR3 coding DNA: TGTGCCAGCAGCCCAGGGTGGACAGATACGCAGTATTTT. Protein: CASSPGWTDTQYF.

V gene TRBV27 combines with J gene TRBJ1-5, with D possibly TRBD1 on 5 matching bases. CDR1 MNHEY and CDR2 SMNVEV come from the germline V gene (reference sequence). The CDR3 totals 13 residues. V was cut by 3 bases and J by 3 bases, with 6 bases left in between. The CDR3 nucleotides read TGTGCCAGCAGTTTGGGGCCCAATCAGCCCCAGCATTTT. It is translated as CASSLGPNQPQHF.

This clone was counted a few times. This chain connects TRBV6-5 to TRBJ1-2; 7 bases line up with TRBD1. CDR3 length: 14 residues. Per germline, CDR1 MNHEY and CDR2 SVGAGI. The trim removed 6 bases at V and 6 bases at J, leaving 10 bases unmatched. The CDR3: CASRLWTGGHGYTF. The CDR3 DNA reads as TGTGCCAGCAGACTATGGACAGGAGGGCATGGCTACACCTTC.

The chain is built from TRBV29-1 and TRBJ2-6; tentatively, D is TRBD2 (5 bases). V was cut by 8 bases and J by 0 bases, with 17 bases left in between. In germline, CDR1 is SQVTM, CDR2 ANQGSEA. The length of the CDR3 is 16 residues. The CDR3 DNA reads TGCAGCCCCATGAGGGTGTGGGCCTCTGGGGCCAACGTCCTGACTTTC. Amino acid sequence: CSPMRVWASGANVLTF. Full variable domain (outside the CDR3, taken from reference TRBV29-1 and TRBJ2-6): SAVISQKPSRDICQRGTSLTIQCQVDSQVTMMFWYRQQPGQSLTLIATANQGSEATYESGFVIDKFPISRPNLTFSTLTVSNMSPEDSSIYLCSPMRVWASGANVLTFGAGSRLTVL.

The rearrangement links TRBV28 to TRBJ2-1; D not resolved. V shed 6 bases and J shed 1 base, with 25 bases lying between them. CDR1 and CDR2 from the germline V gene are MDHEN and SYDVKM. CDR3 length equals 19 residues. In nucleotides, the CDR3 is TGTGCCAGCAGCCCCCCCGGGTTTGGTCCTTTCACTTCCTACAATGAGCAGTTCTTC. Translation gives CASSPPGFGPFTSYNEQFF.

V usage is TRBV4-1 and J usage is TRBJ1-4; D remains ambiguous. V was clipped by 1 base and J by 6 bases, with 12 bases between them. The CDR3 is 15 amino acids. Germline CDR1 is MGHRA and CDR2 is YSYEKL. CDR3 bases: TGCGCCAGCAGCCAAGTAGCTGGAGTGGATGAAAAACTGTTTTTT. The encoded protein is CASSQVAGVDEKLFF.

The rearrangement links TRBV27 to TRBJ2-7; TRBD2 agrees at 7 bases. Germline V lookup: CDR1 MNHEY, CDR2 SMNVEV (reference sequence). The CDR3 runs to 15 residues. V gave up 0 bases and J gave up 3 bases; unmatched junction bases: 5. The CDR3 loop is CASSLSPSGYYEQYF. For the CDR3, the DNA is TGTGCCAGCAGTTTATCGCCTAGCGGTTACTACGAGCAGTACTTC.

The rearrangement joins TRBV29-1 to TRBJ2-1, with 7 bases lining up with TRBD1. CDR1 and CDR2 from the germline V gene are SQVTM and ANQGSEA. CDR3 length: 16 amino acids. The V gene end was trimmed by 0 bases and the J gene end by 0 bases; junction bases not matched to a gene: 5. The DNA for the CDR3 is TGCAGCGTTGAAGATCAAGCAGGGGGCTCCTACAATGAGCAGTTCTTC. Its translation: CSVEDQAGGSYNEQFF.

This sequence joins TRBV5-1 and TRBJ2-1; D is possibly TRBD2 (6 bases). Germline V gene data show CDR1 as SGHRS and CDR2 as YFSETQ. V gave up 0 bases and J gave up 2 bases, with 9 bases separating them. This CDR3 contains 15 residues. CDR3 in amino acids: CASSLVGEAYNEQFF. The CDR3 DNA reads TGCGCCAGCAGCTTGGTCGGGGAGGCCTACAATGAGCAGTTCTTC.

The chain recombines TRBV6-6 with TRBJ2-7, with D possibly being TRBD1 (5 bases). The CDR3 sequence is 15 residues long. CDR1 and CDR2 (germline): MNHNY, SVGAGI (reference sequence). V was pared by 7 bases and J by 0 bases, with 16 bases between. This CDR3 reads CASTNVGAPSYEQYF. In DNA form, the CDR3 reads TGTGCCAGCACCAACGTAGGGGCCCCCTCCTACGAGCAGTACTTC.

The chain combines TRBV7-6 with TRBJ2-1, with TRBD2 matching over 11 bases. V shed 5 bases and J 10 bases; nucleotides not matched to a gene: 4. The CDR3 loop spans 13 amino acids. Germline CDR1 and CDR2: SGHVS and FNYEAQ. The CDR3 sequence: CASSQLAGGEQFF. The CDR3, as DNA: TGTGCCAGCAGCCAATTAGCGGGAGGGGAGCAGTTCTTC.

This chain connects TRBV30 to TRBJ2-7, with a weak D call TRBD1 (7 bases). CDR1 and CDR2 from the germline V gene are GTSNPN and SVGIG (reference sequence). The CDR3 runs to 18 residues. Trimming stripped 0 bases from V and 3 bases from J, with 24 bases between. DNA for the CDR3: TGTGCCTGGAGTGTAGTAGTACGGCGGGACAGAAGGAGCTACGAGCAGTACTTC. It encodes CAWSVVVRRDRRSYEQYF.

This chain links TRBV6-6 with TRBJ1-3; weak D call: TRBD1 (6 bases). CDR3 length: 15 residues. CDR1 is MNHNY and CDR2 is SVGAGI in the germline V gene (reference sequence). The V end was cut by 2 bases, the J end by 3 bases, with 11 bases between. CDR3 sequence: CASSYLDRDGNTIYF. The CDR3 nucleotides read TGTGCCAGCAGTTACCTGGACAGAGATGGAAACACCATATATTTT.

CDR3 sequence: CASSEGQESGELFF. CDR3 sequence (DNA): TGTGCCAGCAGTGAAGGACAGGAATCCGGGGAGCTGTTTTTT. This chain joins TRBV6-4 and TRBJ2-2; 7 nucleotides align to TRBD1. Germline CDR1 is MRHNA and CDR2 is SNTAGT. The length of the CDR3 is 14 residues. J gave up 6 bases and V 3 bases, and 4 bases lay outside the gene matches.

The chain uses TRBV7-2 and TRBJ1-2; perhaps TRBD1 as D (5 bases). This CDR3 is built from 15 residues. V lost 0 bases to trimming and J lost 1 base, with 9 bases between them. Germline CDR1 reads SGHTA; CDR2 reads FQGNSA. The CDR3 reads CASSLAGGSNYGYTF. The CDR3 DNA reads as TGTGCCAGCAGCTTAGCCGGGGGAAGTAACTATGGCTACACCTTC. Full variable domain (rest looked up from reference TRBV7-2 and TRBJ1-2): GAGVSQSPSNKVTEKGKDVELRCDPISGHTALYWYRQSLGQGLEFLIYFQGNSAPDKSGLPSDRFSAERTGGSVSTLTIQRTQQEDSAVYLCASSLAGGSNYGYTFGSGTRLTVV.

The chain combines TRBV30 with TRBJ1-1, with a possible D match to TRBD1 (5 bases). The V end was cut by 4 bases, the J end by 7 bases, with 13 bases between. Germline values: CDR1 GTSNPN, CDR2 SVGIG (reference sequence). The CDR3 covers 12 residues. As DNA, the CDR3 is TGTGCCTGGACTCCGGGGGGATATGAAGCTTTCTTT. This codes for CAWTPGGYEAFF.

This clone has only a few counts. The chain uses TRBV5-8 and TRBJ2-7; D is perhaps TRBD1 (5 bases). The CDR3 is 14 amino acids. Germline V gene data show CDR1 as SGHTS and CDR2 as YDEGEE. V shed 4 bases and J shed 2 bases, with 13 bases lying between them. CDR3 loop: CASSPWGRPYEQYF. CDR3 DNA: TGTGCCAGCAGCCCCTGGGGCAGACCCTACGAGCAGTACTTC.

The chain joins TRBV9 to TRBJ1-5; D remains ambiguous. Germline V gene sequence: CDR1 SGDLS, CDR2 YYNGEE. This CDR3 comprises 13 residues. V lost 0 bases and J 7 bases, leaving 8 bases between the germline ends. DNA of the CDR3: TGTGCCAGCAGCGTAGGGGGAGTCCAGCCCCAGCATTTT. It specifies CASSVGGVQPQHF.

The V gene is TRBV5-1, the J gene TRBJ2-3, with 7 bases lining up with TRBD2. Germline V gene sequence: CDR1 SGHRS, CDR2 YFSETQ. Trimming removed 4 bases from V and 0 bases from J; junction bases left unmatched: 2. CDR3 length: 14 amino acids. The CDR3 protein is CASSRSGSTDTQYF. The CDR3, as DNA: TGCGCCAGCAGCCGTAGCGGGAGCACAGATACGCAGTATTTT.

As concerns this clone: Because the CDR3 is missing its conserved closing phenylalanine or tryptophan, this is likely a read error. The chain combines TRBV4-3 with TRBJ2-7; TRBD2 might be the D (5 bases). CDR3 length: 13 amino acids. Germline CDR1 LGHNA, CDR2 YSLEER. The ends were cut back, 3 bases at V and 5 bases at J, with 11 bases in the middle. CDR3 DNA sequence: TGCGCCAGCAGCCAGACGGGGTCCCACGAGCAGTACCTC. This encodes CASSQTGSHEQYL.

V gene TRBV29-1 combines with J gene TRBJ1-4; 11 nucleotides align to TRBD1. This CDR3 is built from 18 residues. The germline gives CDR1 SQVTM, CDR2 ANQGSEA. The J segment lost 0 bases and the V segment lost 4 bases, leaving 10 bases of the junction unmatched. The CDR3 DNA reads as TGCAGCGTTGGGGATTCCCCGGGACAGGGGGCAACTAATGAAAAACTGTTTTTT. Protein product: CSVGDSPGQGATNEKLFF.

This clone was seen just once. The chain is built from TRBV29-1 and TRBJ2-2, with D possibly TRBD2 on 6 matching bases. The ends were cut back, 4 bases at V and 4 bases at J, with 10 bases in the middle. The CDR3 totals 13 residues. Per germline, CDR1 SQVTM and CDR2 ANQGSEA. In DNA form, the CDR3 reads TGCAGCGTTGGGGAGGCCGTCACCGGGGAGCTGTTTTTT. Translating gives CSVGEAVTGELFF.

V usage is TRBV4-1 and J usage is TRBJ2-7, with 8 bases identical to TRBD1. V shed 4 bases, J shed 5 bases, and the junction held 7 bases outside the gene matches. Germline CDR1 is MGHRA and CDR2 is YSYEKL. This CDR3 spans 14 amino acids. The DNA of the CDR3 is TGCGCCAGCAGCCCAGGGGGCTCCCTACACGAGCAGTACTTC. As protein: CASSPGGSLHEQYF.

V and J are TRBV29-1 and TRBJ1-1; a weak D match, TRBD1 (5 bases). This CDR3 region has 10 residues. V lost 6 bases and J lost 8, with 10 bases in between. Germline V gene sequence: CDR1 SQVTM, CDR2 ANQGSEA. In DNA form, the CDR3 reads TGCAGCGTCCCGACAGTGGAAGCTTTCTTT. This gives the protein CSVPTVEAFF.

The chain joins TRBV27 to TRBJ2-2, with 12 bases that match TRBD1. The germline gives CDR1 MNHEY, CDR2 SMNVEV (reference sequence). CDR3 length equals 23 residues. Trimming cost V 6 bases and J 1 base; bases outside gene matches: 24. This CDR3 reads CASSDLGQGARFSSGGNTGELFF. The CDR3 DNA reads as TGTGCCAGCAGCGACCTGGGACAGGGGGCGCGATTCAGTAGCGGGGGGAACACCGGGGAGCTGTTTTTT.

V gene TRBV21-1 combines with J gene TRBJ1-5; TRBD1 is the table's D call, not checked against the DNA. TRBV21-1 constitutes a pseudogene. This CDR3 contains 14 residues. The CDR3 region is CASGQDWSNQPQHF. DNA of the CDR3: TGTGCCAGCGGACAGGACTGGTCGAATCAGCCCCAGCATTTT.

The chain has TRBV5-6 and TRBJ2-3, with D perhaps matching TRBD2 (5 bases). Trimming pared 4 bases from V and 0 bases from J, leaving 12 bases between. The CDR3 runs to 15 residues. Germline V CDR1 and CDR2: SGHDT, YYEEEE. Here the CDR3 reads CASSGGPTSTDTQYF. CDR3 DNA sequence: TGTGCCAGCAGCGGCGGGCCGACGAGCACAGATACGCAGTATTTT.

V usage is TRBV6-5 and J usage is TRBJ1-1; 7 nucleotides align to TRBD1. This CDR3 has 15 residues. Germline V lookup: CDR1 MNHEY, CDR2 SVGAGI. With V trimmed by 7 bases and J by 2 bases, 10 bases remained unmatched. The chain's CDR3 is CASKPRTGTNTEAFF. In DNA form, the CDR3 reads TGTGCCAGCAAACCTCGGACAGGTACAAACACTGAAGCTTTCTTT.

This clone occurred once. CDR3 sequence (DNA): TGTGCCAGCAGCGTAGCGGGACAAGAGACCCAGTACTTC. It translates to CASSVAGQETQYF. The chain couples TRBV9 to TRBJ2-5, with a possible D match to TRBD2 (5 bases). This CDR3 has 13 residues. The germline gives CDR1 SGDLS, CDR2 YYNGEE. V shed 0 bases and J shed 2 bases, with 5 bases lying between them.

This chain links TRBV7-9 with TRBJ2-3; D is unresolved. CDR1 SEHNR and CDR2 FQNEAQ come from the germline V gene (reference sequence). The CDR3 runs 12 residues. Trimming left V 3 bases short and J 4 bases short, with 5 bases between. In DNA, the CDR3 is TGTGCCAGCAGCTTGGAGTCAGATACGCAGTATTTT. This translates into CASSLESDTQYF.